These 17 T cell receptor beta chains share one sample of origin, sequenced in a study of beta chain features in type 1 diabetes. Reverse transcription of all isolated RNA meant that expressed TCRB transcripts were sequenced. TCRdb keeps only in-frame clones here, not all; method: immunoSEQ multiplex PCR. The sample lists about half a million clones, 25% to 35% seen once, with 0.05% to 0.065% in the top ten. Sequencing used naive CD4+ T cells from blood. These receptors all stem from a young man in good health.

This clone was observed a few times. The CDR3 is CASSFGTGGYNEQFF. The CDR3 DNA follows: TGTGCCAGCAGTTTTGGGACAGGAGGCTACAATGAGCAGTTCTTC. The gene calls are TRBV7-9 and TRBJ2-1, with TRBD1 identical over 8 bases. Germline V gives CDR1 SEHNR, CDR2 FQNEAQ (reference sequence). V gave up 6 bases and J gave up 3 bases; unmatched junction bases: 7. This CDR3 has 15 residues.

This clone has more than one count but fewer than ten. This chain uses TRBV30 with TRBJ2-7, with 9 bases matching TRBD1. CDR1 is GTSNPN and CDR2 is SVGIG in the germline V gene (reference sequence). The CDR3 totals 14 residues. Trimming cost V 3 bases and J 5 bases; bases outside gene matches: 8. The CDR3 DNA is TGTGCCTGGAGCAACGACAGGGGGAGTAACGAGCAGTACTTC. Translation: CAWSNDRGSNEQYF.

The gene calls are TRBV10-3 and TRBJ2-7; 9 nucleotides line up with TRBD1. The CDR3 length is 13 residues. Germline V gives CDR1 ENHRY, CDR2 SYGVKD. J was trimmed by 2 bases and V by 4 bases; bases with no gene match: 0. The chain's CDR3 is CAISGDRAYEQYF. The CDR3 coding sequence is TGTGCCATCAGTGGGGACAGGGCCTACGAGCAGTACTTC.

This chain links TRBV30 with TRBJ1-2; a weak D match, TRBD1 (6 bases). In germline, CDR1 is GTSNPN, CDR2 SVGIG (reference sequence). This CDR3 has 13 amino acids. V was cut by 4 bases and J by 7 bases, with 16 bases left in between. CDR3 DNA sequence: TGTGCCTGGACCAAGGGGGGGGCGCTTGGCTACACCTTC. The encoded protein is CAWTKGGALGYTF.

The genes are TRBV30 and TRBJ1-1; maybe TRBD1 (5 bases). Trimming cost V 7 bases and J 1 base, with 19 bases left between them. Germline CDR1 GTSNPN, CDR2 SVGIG (reference sequence). The CDR3 extends over 15 amino acids. CDR3 DNA: TGTGCCTCCACCTTCGGGGGGAGAAAGAACACTGAAGCTTTCTTT. It encodes CASTFGGRKNTEAFF.

This clone was seen a handful of times. The chain joins TRBV28 to TRBJ1-1, with 9 bases that match TRBD1. V lost 5 bases to trimming and J lost 0 bases; unmatched junction nucleotides: 10. The germline V gene has CDR1 MDHEN and CDR2 SYDVKM. There are 17 residues in the CDR3. The CDR3 spells CASSRPGTGTMNTEAFF. The DNA for the CDR3 is TGTGCCAGCAGTAGACCCGGGACAGGGACTATGAACACTGAAGCTTTCTTT.

The rearrangement joins TRBV7-2 to TRBJ2-7, with D possibly TRBD2 on 6 matching bases. V shed 2 bases and J shed 2 bases, with 10 bases lying between them. The CDR3 spans 14 residues. Germline V gene sequence: CDR1 SGHTA, CDR2 FQGNSA. The CDR3 bases are TGTGCCAGCAGCTTACACGGGAGTCCCTACGAGCAGTACTTC. Its translation: CASSLHGSPYEQYF.

J is TRBJ1-2 and V is TRBV7-2, with no clear D. The germline CDR1 and CDR2 sequences are SGHTA and FQGNSA. V was shortened by 1 base and J by 5 bases, with 5 bases between the two germline ends. The CDR3 covers 12 residues. This CDR3 reads CASSLGRYGYTF. In DNA form, the CDR3 reads TGTGCCAGCAGCTTAGGCAGATATGGCTACACCTTC.

The V call is TRBV7-9, the J call TRBJ2-3, with D possibly matching TRBD1 (6 bases). V was pared by 3 bases and J by 3 bases, with 13 bases between. Germline CDR1 is SEHNR and CDR2 is FQNEAQ (reference sequence). The CDR3 runs 15 residues. As DNA, the CDR3 is TGTGCCAGCAGCTTCCCGACAGGTACTACAGATACGCAGTATTTT. Residues: CASSFPTGTTDTQYF.

This clone was seen a few times. This chain connects TRBV16 to TRBJ2-1; 15 nucleotides align to TRBD2. With V trimmed by 4 bases and J by 0 bases, 10 bases remained unmatched. The CDR3 loop spans 20 amino acids. Per germline, CDR1 KGHSY and CDR2 FQNENV. This CDR3 reads CASSLLGLAGGRGSYNEQFF. CDR3 DNA sequence: TGTGCCAGCAGCCTCCTGGGACTAGCGGGAGGCAGGGGCTCCTACAATGAGCAGTTCTTC.

The rearrangement uses TRBV5-1 and TRBJ2-7, with D possibly matching TRBD2 (6 bases). V lost 2 bases to trimming and J lost 6 bases, with 12 bases between them. CDR1 and CDR2 (germline): SGHRS, YFSETQ. The CDR3 totals 13 residues. The CDR3 reads CASSLEGGSEQYF. DNA of the CDR3: TGCGCCAGCAGCTTAGAGGGAGGAAGCGAGCAGTACTTC.

Only a few counts were recorded for this clone. Other nucleotide sequences from this sample produce the same CDR3. This chain joins TRBV29-1 and TRBJ2-1; 8 nucleotides line up with TRBD2. This CDR3 comprises 13 residues. Germline CDR1 is SQVTM and CDR2 is ANQGSEA. After removal of 6 bases from V and 4 bases from J, the junction contained 5 bases not matched to a gene. The CDR3, as DNA: TGCAGCGTGCGATTAGCGGGATACAATGAGCAGTTCTTC. It specifies CSVRLAGYNEQFF.

J is TRBJ2-7 and V is TRBV6-5; D is perhaps TRBD1 or TRBD2 (6 bases each). The CDR3 consists of 13 residues. The V and J ends lost 4 bases and 11 bases respectively, with 18 bases between them. In germline, CDR1 is MNHEY, CDR2 SVGAGI. The CDR3 sequence is CASSSSRGRTEYF. The CDR3 bases are TGTGCCAGCAGTTCCTCGCGGGGTCGGACAGAGTACTTC.

The chain combines TRBV28 with TRBJ2-4; 9 bases align to TRBD1. After removal of 5 bases from V and 9 bases from J, the junction contained 11 bases not matched to a gene. The germline V gene has CDR1 MDHEN and CDR2 SYDVKM. The CDR3 has 15 amino acids. CDR3 DNA: TGTGCCAGCAGTGGGGACAGGGCTGGGGAGAGCATTCAGTACTTC. Translation: CASSGDRAGESIQYF.

A few counts support this clone. The J gene is TRBJ1-4, the V gene TRBV5-4; TRBD1 agrees at 7 bases. Germline CDR1 is SGHNT and CDR2 is YYREEE (reference sequence). V shed 4 bases and J 7 bases; nucleotides not matched to a gene: 4. The CDR3 runs to 13 residues. The CDR3 here is CASSRDRSEKLFF. CDR3 DNA sequence: TGTGCCAGCAGCCGGGACAGAAGTGAAAAACTGTTTTTT.

DNA of the CDR3: TGTGCCAGCAGTGGCACCAGGGGGAGGGAGCTGTTTTTT. Residues: CASSGTRGRELFF. The chain has TRBV25-1 and TRBJ2-2, with 7 bases that match TRBD1. Germline lookup yields CDR1 MGHDK and CDR2 SYGVNS. This CDR3 has 13 amino acids. J was trimmed by 9 bases and V by 4 bases; bases with no gene match: 5.

The chain recombines TRBV5-1 with TRBJ1-1; D gene unclear. Trimming shortened V by 3 bases and J by 0 bases, and 12 bases separated the two germline ends. The germline gives CDR1 SGHRS, CDR2 YFSETQ. The CDR3 runs 15 residues. As DNA, the CDR3 is TGCGCCAGCAGCTCCACCGGACGGGTGAACACTGAAGCTTTCTTT. It translates to CASSSTGRVNTEAFF.